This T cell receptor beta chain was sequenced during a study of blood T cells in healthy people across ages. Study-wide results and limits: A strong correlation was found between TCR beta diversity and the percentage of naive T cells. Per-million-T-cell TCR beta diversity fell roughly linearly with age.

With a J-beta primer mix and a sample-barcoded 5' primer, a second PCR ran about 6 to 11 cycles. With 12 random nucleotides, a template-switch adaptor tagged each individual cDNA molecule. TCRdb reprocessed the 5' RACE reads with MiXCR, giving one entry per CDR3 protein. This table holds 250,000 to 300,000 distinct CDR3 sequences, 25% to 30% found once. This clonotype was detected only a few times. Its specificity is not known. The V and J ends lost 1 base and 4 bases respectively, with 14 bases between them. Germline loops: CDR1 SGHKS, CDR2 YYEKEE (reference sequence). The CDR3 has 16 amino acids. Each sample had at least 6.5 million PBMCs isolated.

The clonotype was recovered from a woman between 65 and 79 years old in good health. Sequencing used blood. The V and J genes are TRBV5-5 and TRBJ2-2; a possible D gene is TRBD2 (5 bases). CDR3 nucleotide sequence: TGTGCCAGCAGCTTGTCGGAGCTGGGGAGCACCGGGGAGCTGTTTTTT. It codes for CASSLSELGSTGELFF.